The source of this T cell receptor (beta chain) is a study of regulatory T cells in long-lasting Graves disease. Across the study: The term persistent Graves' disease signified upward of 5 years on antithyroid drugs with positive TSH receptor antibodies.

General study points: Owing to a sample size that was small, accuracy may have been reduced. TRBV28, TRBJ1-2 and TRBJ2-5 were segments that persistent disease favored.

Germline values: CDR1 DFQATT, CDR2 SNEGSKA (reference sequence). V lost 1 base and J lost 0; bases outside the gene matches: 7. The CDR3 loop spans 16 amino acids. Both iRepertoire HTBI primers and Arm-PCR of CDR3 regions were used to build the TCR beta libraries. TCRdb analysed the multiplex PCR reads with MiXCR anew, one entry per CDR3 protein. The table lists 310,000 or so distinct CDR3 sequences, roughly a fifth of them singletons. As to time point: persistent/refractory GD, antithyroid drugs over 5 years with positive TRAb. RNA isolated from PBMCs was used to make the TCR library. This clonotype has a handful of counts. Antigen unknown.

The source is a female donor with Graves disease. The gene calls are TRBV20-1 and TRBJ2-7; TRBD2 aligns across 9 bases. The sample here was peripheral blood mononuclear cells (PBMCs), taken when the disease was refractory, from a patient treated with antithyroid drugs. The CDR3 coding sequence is TGCAGTGCTAGAGGTACCAGTAGCGGGAGCTCCTACGAGCAGTACTTC. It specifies CSARGTSSGSSYEQYF.